This TCR beta chain was documented in a study of radiation and T cells in renal cell carcinoma. About the study: Nephrectomy followed 15 Gy stereotactic body radiation by 4 weeks.

Sequencing was performed with immunoSEQ multiplex PCR; in TCRdb, only in-frame clones are kept and a portion is missing. The sample contains about 95,000 clones, 86% of which appear only once. Time point given: baseline pretreatment blood. The treatment: 15 Gy SBRT to primary tumor, nephrectomy 4 weeks later. Serial blood draws occurred at baseline and 2 and 4 weeks post-SBRT. Trimming cost V 2 bases and J 3 bases, with 14 bases left between them. This CDR3 spans 16 amino acids. From germline, CDR1 is MNHEY and CDR2 SMNVEV (reference sequence). In its sample, this clone was seen once. The antigen is unknown. The study's findings and limits: Top tumor clonotypes rose in blood 2 weeks post-radiation, then contracted.

This chain joins TRBV27 and TRBJ2-1, with a tentative D call TRBD1 (5 bases). Sample: blood, taken from a patient whose treatment included radiotherapy and nephrectomy. The source is a man between 50 and 59 years old with renal cell carcinoma. The CDR3 bases are TGTGCCAGCAGTTTAAGGGGCCAGGTGAACTACAATGAGCAGTTCTTC. This translates into CASSLRGQVNYNEQFF.